The 14 T cell receptor beta chains presented below share a single source sample, sequenced in a study of T cell repertoires in cytomegalovirus infection. TCRdb analysed the reads with MiXCR anew, one entry per CDR3 protein. The table records about 890,000 distinct CDR3 sequences, about a third of them present only once. Their antigen targets remain unknown. The input for sequencing was cultured CD8+ T cells from PBMCs, taken from culture after CMV antigen stimulation. The receptors were gathered from a human donor in good health (CMV status not recorded). Some clones in this sample may be carry-over from other donors' samples.

This clonotype was recorded once. V gene TRBV3-1 combines with J gene TRBJ2-3; possibly TRBD1 or TRBD2 for D (5 bases each). The V gene lost 4 bases and the J gene lost 5 bases, with 16 bases spanning the gap. CDR3 length: 15 residues. Germline V gives CDR1 LGHDT, CDR2 YNNKEL (reference sequence). The CDR3 DNA reads as TGTGCCAGCAGCCCTAAGTCCCGGGGACGAGATACGCAGTATTTT. This codes for CASSPKSRGRDTQYF.

The chain's CDR3 is CASSPERVSGNTIYF. The CDR3, as DNA: TGTGCCAGCAGCCCCGAACGAGTCTCTGGAAACACCATATATTTT. The genes are TRBV7-9 and TRBJ1-3, with D uncertain. CDR1 is SEHNR and CDR2 is FQNEAQ in the germline V gene (reference sequence). The CDR3 runs 15 residues. V lost 5 bases, J lost 0 bases, and 11 bases lay in between.

This clonotype has a count of ten or more. The gene calls are TRBV7-6 and TRBJ2-3; 12 nucleotides line up with TRBD2. Germline trimming cut 6 bases from V and 3 bases from J; bases unmatched to any gene: 7. Germline-derived CDR1 and CDR2 are SGHVS and FNYEAQ. The CDR3 has 16 residues. The CDR3 nucleotides read TGTGCCAGCAGTTCCCTAGCGGGGGGGCAAACAGATACGCAGTATTTT. Its translation is CASSSLAGGQTDTQYF.

This clonotype was observed a few times. The V gene is TRBV13, the J gene TRBJ2-1; the D gene is possibly TRBD1 (7 bases). Per the germline V gene, CDR1 is PRHDT and CDR2 is FYEKMQ (reference sequence). The CDR3 runs 15 residues. The V end was cut by 5 bases, the J end by 7 bases, with 18 bases between. CDR3 bases: TGTGCCAGCAGCAGCGAGATGACAGGGAGGAATGAGCAGTTCTTC. It encodes CASSSEMTGRNEQFF.

This clonotype showed up just a few times. This chain joins TRBV7-6 and TRBJ1-1; the D gene is possibly TRBD1 (5 bases). The germline gives CDR1 SGHVS, CDR2 FNYEAQ. This CDR3 is 12 amino acids long. V was pared by 7 bases and J by 4 bases, with 10 bases between. CDR3 nucleotide sequence: TGTGCCAGCATTGGAGGGACCACTGAAGCTTTCTTT. Translation gives CASIGGTTEAFF.

In this sample, this clonotype turned up once. The chain is built from TRBV6-2 or TRBV6-3 and TRBJ2-7; no reliable D call. Trimming cost V 4 bases and J 2 bases, with 12 bases left between them. The CDR3 is 14 residues long. Per the germline V gene, CDR1 is MNHEY and CDR2 is SVGEGT. The CDR3 here is CASSSKGRTYEQYV. CDR3 DNA sequence: TGTGCCAGCAGTTCGAAAGGACGCACCTACGAGCAGTACGTC.

The V gene is TRBV7-9, the J gene TRBJ2-3; D gene uncertain. This CDR3 is built from 16 residues. Germline V gene data show CDR1 as SEHNR and CDR2 as FQNEAQ (reference sequence). Trimming cost V 5 bases and J 0 bases, with 15 bases left between them. Here the CDR3 DNA reads TGTGCCAGCAGCCATTTCAGCGACGCTAGCACAGATACGCAGTATTTT. Translating gives CASSHFSDASTDTQYF.

This clonotype came up many times. V usage is TRBV7-9 and J usage is TRBJ2-4; D unresolved. V lost 2 bases, J lost 0 bases, and 20 bases lay in between. Germline assignment: CDR1 SEHNR and CDR2 FQNEAQ (reference sequence). This CDR3 is 19 amino acids long. As DNA, the CDR3 is TGTGCCAGCAGCTTATGGTCGGTGACAAGTTCTCTAGCCAAAAACATTCAGTACTTC. Protein sequence: CASSLWSVTSSLAKNIQYF.

The chain employs TRBV18 and TRBJ2-7; perhaps TRBD2 as D (5 bases). V was pared by 3 bases and J by 6 bases, with 15 bases between. The CDR3 covers 14 residues. The germline CDR1 and CDR2 sequences are KGHSH and LQKENI. DNA for the CDR3: TGTGCCAGCTCACCGGAGCGGCACGTTACCGAGCAGTACGTC. Translated: CASSPERHVTEQYV.

The chain combines TRBV6-5 with TRBJ2-1; no firm D call. The V gene lost 6 bases and the J gene lost 8 bases, with 20 bases spanning the gap. Germline CDR1 MNHEY, CDR2 SVGAGI. This CDR3 is built from 15 residues. The CDR3 loop is CASRVDSGVPDEQFF. The DNA of the CDR3 is TGTGCCAGCAGAGTCGATTCAGGTGTACCCGATGAGCAGTTCTTC.

This clonotype has more than one count but fewer than ten. The V and J genes are TRBV7-2 and TRBJ1-2; D is uncertain. CDR1 is SGHTA and CDR2 is FQGNSA in the germline V gene. Trimming pared 5 bases from V and 2 bases from J, leaving 9 bases between. The CDR3 covers 13 residues. The CDR3 protein is CASSQPPNYGYTF. The CDR3 bases are TGTGCCAGCAGCCAACCCCCCAACTATGGCTACACCTTC.

There are many counts of this clonotype. The gene calls are TRBV4-2 and TRBJ2-3, with unresolved D. Trimming stripped 3 bases from V and 1 base from J, with 5 bases between. The CDR3 consists of 13 residues. The germline V gene encodes CDR1 LGHNA and CDR2 YNFKEQ. The CDR3 DNA sequence: TGTGCCAGCAGCCAGGTGGGCACAGATACGCAGTATTTT. Amino acids: CASSQVGTDTQYF.

This clonotype was detected many times. The genes are TRBV7-3 and TRBJ2-1; possibly TRBD2 for D (6 bases). The germline V gene has CDR1 SGHTA and CDR2 FQGTGA. V shed 1 base and J shed 8 bases, with 18 bases lying between them. CDR3 length: 16 amino acids. Here the CDR3 reads CASSLSRRGPGDEQFF. The CDR3, as DNA: TGTGCCAGCAGCTTAAGTCGGCGGGGCCCCGGGGATGAGCAGTTCTTC.

The table lists this clonotype with many counts. The genes are TRBV7-2 and TRBJ2-5; 12 nucleotides line up with TRBD2. This CDR3 has 18 amino acids. Germline V gene data show CDR1 as SGHTA and CDR2 as FQGNSA. Trimming at V came to 5 bases and at J to 0 bases, leaving 10 bases not matched to a gene. CDR3 bases: TGTGCCAGCAGCGAACCCGGGTGGACTAGCGGGAACCAAGAGACCCAGTACTTC. This codes for CASSEPGWTSGNQETQYF.